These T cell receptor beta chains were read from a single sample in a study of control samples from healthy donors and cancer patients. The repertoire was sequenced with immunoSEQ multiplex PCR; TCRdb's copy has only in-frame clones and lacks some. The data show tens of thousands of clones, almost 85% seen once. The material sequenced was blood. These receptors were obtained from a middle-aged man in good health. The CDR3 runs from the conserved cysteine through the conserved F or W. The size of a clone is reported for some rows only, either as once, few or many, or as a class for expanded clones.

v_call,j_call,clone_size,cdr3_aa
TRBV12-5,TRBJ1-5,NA,CASGLFAGRESGNQPQHF
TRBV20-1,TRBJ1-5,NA,CSASNRGKAQPQHF
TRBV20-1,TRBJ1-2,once,CSASYQEGQVSDGYTF
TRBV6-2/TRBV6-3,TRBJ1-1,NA,CASSYRGPVVNTEAFF
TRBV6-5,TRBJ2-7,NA,CASSSRTKQYF
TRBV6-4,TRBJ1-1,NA,CASRPNDRDLTEAFF
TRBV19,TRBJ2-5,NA,CASSSLLGQGAGETQYF
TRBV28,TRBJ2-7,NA,CASSLRRGPGYEQYF
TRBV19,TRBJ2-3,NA,CASCEAGATDTQYF
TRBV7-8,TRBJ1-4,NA,CASSSGTGASTNEKLFF